This T cell receptor (beta chain) was recovered during a study of regulatory T cells in long-lasting Graves disease. Regarding the study as a whole: Comparison showed that persistent patients shared more public clonotypes (about 2,600) than new patients (about 880). Accuracy could have been hurt by small sample size. When disease was persistent, TRBV28, TRBJ1-2 and TRBJ2-5 were the favored segments.

Germline CDR1 reads LGHDT; CDR2 reads YNNKEL (reference sequence). The CDR3 sequence is 16 residues long. V gave up 1 base and J gave up 7 bases; unmatched junction bases: 9. Arm-PCR with iRepertoire HTBI primers amplified the CDR3 regions for these TCR beta libraries. MiXCR, applied by TCRdb to the multiplex PCR reads, yields one record per CDR3 protein. Among 400,000 to 500,000 distinct CDR3 sequences listed, 15% were seen once. This clonotype was counted many times. The antigen is unknown. Time point given: newly diagnosed GD, antithyroid drugs for less than 3 months. The authors made the TCR library using RNA they extracted from PBMCs. The patients included were those that came from an endocrinology department in Xi'an, China. Separately, the same data were catalogued under a study of T cells in Graves' hyperthyroidism and ophthalmopathy.

This TCR came from a woman in her forties with Graves disease. The specimen comprised peripheral blood mononuclear cells (PBMCs), sampled at new diagnosis, from a patient treated with antithyroid drugs. The genes are TRBV3-1 and TRBJ1-5, with 8 bases that match TRBD1. CDR3 coding DNA: TGTGCCAGCAGCCAAGCACCCCCAGGGGGCGGACAGCCCCAGCATTTT. Protein sequence: CASSQAPPGGGQPQHF.